Below, one T cell receptor (beta chain) is given with its context. This sample was included in a study of blood T cell repertoires in COVID-19. The method was immunoSEQ multiplex PCR; TCRdb's version includes in-frame clones alone and lacks a portion of them. The sample consists of around 97,000 clones, over 75% of them appearing once. This CDR3 region has 15 residues. With 6 bases clipped from V and 0 bases from J, the junction kept 6 bases outside the gene matches. Germline-derived CDR1 and CDR2 are MDHEN and SYDVKM. This receptor was taken from a human donor in a cohort sampled during active or convalescent COVID-19. Material for sequencing was peripheral blood. J is TRBJ2-3 and V is TRBV28, with 7 bases identical to TRBD2. This chain's CDR3 is CASSRPAGSTDTQYF. DNA of the CDR3: TGTGCCAGCAGCCGCCCAGCGGGGAGCACAGATACGCAGTATTTT.